A single sample is the source of the 24 T cell receptor beta chains below, sequenced in a study of T cell repertoires in cytomegalovirus infection (dated by TCRdb to between 2018 and 2021). Sequencing used an Illumina HiSeq 1500. Using fastp trimming at Q25 and MiXCR clonotype assembly, TCRdb reanalyzed the public sequencing data and kept in-frame beta chains. For every CDR3 protein sequence, its rows merge into one entry that carries the most common genes and DNA. Within this sample are hundreds of thousands of distinct CDR3 sequences, with around 6.2% of them counted one time only. About 6.5% of the sample belongs to the ten largest clones. Material: PBMCs. Source of these receptors: a human donor in good health (CMV status not recorded). Some clones in this sample may be carry-over from other donors' samples.

This clonotype occurred many times. The chain joins TRBV7-2 to TRBJ1-3; D unclear. This CDR3 comprises 14 residues. CDR1 and CDR2 (germline): SGHTA, FQGNSA. Trimming shortened V by 6 bases and J by 0 bases, and 9 bases separated the two germline ends. CDR3 nucleotide sequence: TGTGCCAGCAGTCTAGCCATCTCTGGAAACACCATATATTTT. Protein sequence: CASSLAISGNTIYF.

This clonotype was recorded a few times. The chain uses TRBV5-1 and TRBJ1-6, with D uncertain. Germline CDR1 SGHRS, CDR2 YFSETQ. V was pared by 3 bases and J by 4 bases, with 23 bases between. The CDR3 has 19 amino acids. CDR3 nucleotides: TGCGCCAGCAGCTCGGGGTTCGGGCCCGCTGGGGTTTATAATTCACCCCTCCACTTT. Amino acid sequence: CASSSGFGPAGVYNSPLHF.

V and J are TRBV15 and TRBJ2-7, with D maybe TRBD2 (6 bases). The V gene's germline CDR1 is LNHNV and CDR2 YYDKDF (reference sequence). The V and J ends lost 0 bases and 7 bases respectively, with 7 bases between them. This CDR3 is built from 12 residues. The DNA for the CDR3 is TGTGCCACCAGCAGAGAGGGGGGAGAGCAGTACTTC. Its protein is CATSREGGEQYF.

The chain has TRBV20-1 and TRBJ2-5; tentatively, D is TRBD1 (5 bases). V was cut by 1 base and J by 2 bases, with 8 bases left in between. CDR1 DFQATT and CDR2 SNEGSKA come from the germline V gene (reference sequence). The CDR3 length is 13 residues. The CDR3 protein is CSARVRDQETQYF. The CDR3, as DNA: TGCAGTGCTAGAGTCAGGGATCAAGAGACCCAGTACTTC.

This clonotype was observed at least ten times. The J gene is TRBJ1-1, the V gene TRBV7-9; D may be TRBD1 (6 bases). CDR1 is SEHNR, CDR2 FQNEAQ, per germline (reference sequence). V shed 1 base and J shed 4 bases, with 10 bases lying between them. The CDR3 spans 14 residues. CDR3 DNA: TGTGCCAGCAGCTTAGGAGAGGGGGTCACTGAAGCTTTCTTT. It specifies CASSLGEGVTEAFF.

This clonotype was recorded many times. This rearrangement joins TRBV25-1 to TRBJ1-4, with D unresolved. V shed 2 bases and J shed 0 bases, with 4 bases lying between them. Per the germline V gene, CDR1 is MGHDK and CDR2 is SYGVNS. This CDR3 has 14 amino acids. CDR3 protein: CASSEGATNEKLFF. The CDR3 DNA is TGTGCCAGCAGTGAAGGGGCAACTAATGAAAAACTGTTTTTT.

This clonotype was detected ten times or more. The chain joins TRBV11-3 to TRBJ2-2, with a tentative D call TRBD1 (5 bases). Germline V gene data show CDR1 as SGHNT and CDR2 as YENEEA. V was pared by 0 bases and J by 5 bases, with 13 bases between. The CDR3 has 16 residues. The CDR3 spells CASSLDQGPLTGELFF. CDR3 bases: TGTGCCAGCAGCTTAGATCAGGGCCCTCTTACCGGGGAGCTGTTTTTT. Drawing the rest from reference TRBV11-3 and TRBJ2-2, the complete variable domain is EAGVVQSPRYKIIEKKQPVAFWCNPISGHNTLYWYLQNLGQGPELLIRYENEEAVDDSQLPKDRFSAERLKGVDSTLKIQPAELGDSAVYLCASSLDQGPLTGELFFGEGSRLTVL.

This clonotype was detected ten times or more. This sequence joins TRBV28 and TRBJ1-2; D might be TRBD1 (6 bases). V was shortened by 7 bases and J by 6 bases, with 24 bases between the two germline ends. Germline lookup yields CDR1 MDHEN and CDR2 SYDVKM. The CDR3 covers 16 residues. In nucleotides, the CDR3 is TGTGCCAGCAAGGAGGTGAGGGGGGCGAATATTGATGGCTACACCTTC. Translating gives CASKEVRGANIDGYTF.

V and J are TRBV6-5 and TRBJ2-2, with D uncertain. There are 14 residues in the CDR3. Germline V gene sequence: CDR1 MNHEY, CDR2 SVGAGI. Trimming left V 3 bases short and J 3 bases short, with 8 bases between. CDR3 sequence (DNA): TGTGCCAGCAGTTATTATAGGGACACCGGGGAGCTGTTTTTT. It encodes CASSYYRDTGELFF.

This clonotype was seen ten or more times. The chain recombines TRBV7-9 with TRBJ1-1, with 7 bases lining up with TRBD1. V lost 4 bases, J lost 1 base, and 9 bases stayed unmatched. The CDR3 length is 16 residues. Germline V gene data show CDR1 as SEHNR and CDR2 as FQNEAQ (reference sequence). For the CDR3, the DNA is TGTGCCAGCAGCTCGACCAGACAGGGAGAGAACACTGAAGCTTTCTTT. Encoded protein: CASSSTRQGENTEAFF.

This clonotype was picked up many times. This chain links TRBV2 with TRBJ2-1; tentatively, D is TRBD1 or TRBD2 (6 bases each). The CDR3 runs to 14 residues. The germline V and J ends were trimmed by 6 bases and 0 bases, with 9 bases remaining between them. In germline, CDR1 is SNHLY, CDR2 FYNNEI. The CDR3 loop reads CASSGGPSYNEQFF. In DNA, the CDR3 is TGTGCCAGCAGCGGGGGCCCCTCCTACAATGAGCAGTTCTTC.

This clonotype was counted many times. The chain recombines TRBV23-1 with TRBJ2-5; 9 bases are shared with TRBD1. TRBV23-1 is annotated as an ORF whose role is uncertain. After removal of 2 bases from V and 5 bases from J, the junction contained 3 bases not matched to a gene. The CDR3 runs 14 residues. The DNA for the CDR3 is TGCGCCAGCAGTCAAAACAGGGGGCGCGAGACCCAGTACTTC. Amino acid sequence: CASSQNRGRETQYF.

This clonotype came up many times. The CDR3 loop reads CSARDTGFPGELFF. DNA for the CDR3: TGCAGTGCTAGAGATACAGGGTTCCCCGGGGAGCTGTTTTTT. V and J are TRBV20-1 and TRBJ2-2; weak D call: TRBD1 (6 bases). This CDR3 comprises 14 residues. Trimming stripped 0 bases from V and 6 bases from J, with 11 bases between. The germline gives CDR1 DFQATT, CDR2 SNEGSKA (reference sequence).

The table lists this clonotype with many counts. At one end the junction does not follow the germline gene, possibly because of a read error. This chain links TRBV25-1 with TRBJ1-2; D is possibly TRBD1 (5 bases). This CDR3 contains 12 residues. Germline V gene data show CDR1 as MGHDK and CDR2 as SYGVNS. This chain's CDR3 is CASTEGAGGYTF. The CDR3 DNA reads TGTGCCAGCACTGAAGGGGCCGGAGGCTACACCTTC.

This clonotype was seen repeatedly, ten times or more. CDR3 nucleotides: TGTGCCAGCAGTTACTCAGTAAAGGGGGACACTGAAGCTTTCTTT. It encodes CASSYSVKGDTEAFF. The J gene is TRBJ1-1, the V gene TRBV6-5; a weak D match, TRBD1 (6 bases). Germline V gives CDR1 MNHEY, CDR2 SVGAGI. V was clipped by 0 bases and J by 3 bases, with 11 bases between them. This CDR3 region has 15 residues.

The chain combines TRBV12-3 or TRBV12-4 with TRBJ2-7; weak D call: TRBD2 (6 bases). V was shortened by 4 bases and J by 7 bases, with 17 bases between the two germline ends. The CDR3 is made up of 14 amino acids. The DNA for the CDR3 is TGTGCCAGCAGTTCCCCCAGACTAGAGTGGGAGCAGTACTTC. Translating gives CASSSPRLEWEQYF.

A note on this clonotype: A clone one base away is much larger, so this may be a read error. J is TRBJ2-5 and V is TRBV6-5; D is perhaps TRBD2 (5 bases). The CDR3 consists of 14 residues. Looked up from germline, CDR1 is MNHEY and CDR2 is SVGAGI. CDR3 loop: CASSSLGRGETLYF. The CDR3 DNA sequence: TGTGCCAGCAGCTCCTTAGGACGGGGAGAGACCCTGTACTTC.

There are a few counts of this clonotype. CDR3 bases: TGTGCCAGCAGTCTCGCCGGGACAGGGACCTACGAGCAGTACTTC. It encodes CASSLAGTGTYEQYF. The gene calls are TRBV6-2 or TRBV6-3 and TRBJ2-7; TRBD1 matches 9 bases. With 5 bases clipped from V and 2 bases from J, the junction kept 7 bases outside the gene matches. Germline V gene sequence: CDR1 MNHEY, CDR2 SVGEGT. The CDR3 loop spans 15 amino acids.

Ten or more counts support this clonotype. The DNA of the CDR3 is TGCGCCAGCAGCCAAGAGTCGAGAGGACCTTACGAGCAGTACTTC. Translated: CASSQESRGPYEQYF. The chain uses TRBV4-3 and TRBJ2-7, with D hard to call. V was shortened by 0 bases and J by 4 bases, with 13 bases between the two germline ends. This CDR3 is built from 15 residues. Germline V gene lookup returns CDR1 LGHNA and CDR2 YSLEER.

In its sample, this clonotype was seen many times. V gene TRBV10-3 combines with J gene TRBJ2-5; D possibly uses TRBD1 or TRBD2 (6 bases each). Germline values: CDR1 ENHRY, CDR2 SYGVKD. CDR3 size: 15 residues. Trimming took off 10 bases at V and 6 bases at J, with 24 bases between the two ends. Here the CDR3 reads CATQTNVGGLKTQYF. Written as DNA, the CDR3 is TGTGCCACACAAACAAATGTAGGGGGGCTAAAGACCCAGTACTTC.

This clonotype was seen repeatedly, ten times or more. This chain joins TRBV29-1 and TRBJ1-5; 8 bases match TRBD1. The ends lost 4 bases at V and 4 bases at J; junction bases unmatched: 3. Germline V lookup: CDR1 SQVTM, CDR2 ANQGSEA. The CDR3 has 13 residues. CDR3 coding DNA: TGCAGCGTTGCCGGACAGGGAAATCAGCCCCAGCATTTT. Protein product: CSVAGQGNQPQHF.

This clonotype has at least ten counts. The chain uses TRBV5-5 and TRBJ2-3; no clear D. Trimming took off 2 bases at V and 0 bases at J, with 10 bases between the two ends. Germline CDR1 is SGHKS and CDR2 is YYEKEE (reference sequence). The CDR3 is made up of 15 amino acids. For the CDR3, the DNA is TGTGCCAGCAGCTTAGCAGAAGCTAGCACAGATACGCAGTATTTT. It is translated as CASSLAEASTDTQYF.

This clonotype was recorded at least ten times. The rearrangement joins TRBV7-2 to TRBJ1-2; weak D call: TRBD1 (6 bases). CDR1 and CDR2 from the germline V gene are SGHTA and FQGNSA. The ends were cut back, 1 base at V and 5 bases at J, with 17 bases in the middle. This CDR3 contains 16 residues. The CDR3 DNA is TGTGCCAGCAGCTTAGAAGTGTACAGGGCGCGGTATGGCTACACCTTC. It translates to CASSLEVYRARYGYTF.

This clonotype was seen ten or more times. V is TRBV7-9 and J is TRBJ2-7; TRBD1 agrees at 8 bases. There are 16 residues in the CDR3. J lost 2 bases, V lost 5 bases, and 11 bases had no gene match. CDR1 and CDR2 from the germline V gene are SEHNR and FQNEAQ (reference sequence). The CDR3 nucleotides are TGTGCCAGCAGCCCCCCGGCCCGACAGGGGACCTACGAGCAGTACTTC. Translating gives CASSPPARQGTYEQYF.